What follows describes a single TCR beta chain. Generated by immunoSEQ multiplex PCR, the TCRdb table keeps only in-frame clones and is missing some. The table records around 18,000 clones, 89% of them present only once. This sample was taken from a study of blood T cell repertoires in COVID-19. About the study: The United States, Italy and Spain supplied acute and convalescent COVID-19 samples.

The germline V gene encodes CDR1 SGHDN and CDR2 FVKESK. V lost 0 bases, J lost 8 bases, and 13 bases lay in between. This CDR3 contains 14 residues. Source material: peripheral blood. This receptor was taken from a man aged 55 to 70 with active COVID-19. The V call is TRBV14, the J call TRBJ1-1; D is ambiguous. CDR3 bases: TGTGCCAGCAGCCAAGAGCATGGCAGGTCCGAAGCTTTCTTT. It specifies CASSQEHGRSEAFF.